This T cell receptor gamma chain appears in the sequencing data of a study of Vδ1+ human thymocytes. Study-level points and caveats: In the thymus, TRG and TRD repertoires looked highly polyclonal with Gaussian CDR3 lengths. TRD repertoires were essentially private, unlike widely shared TRG clonotypes.

Extracted RNA was reverse transcribed into cDNA. CDR3 amplicons came from multiplex PCR with pooled V-gene forward and constant-region reverse primers. TCRdb applied CATT to the multiplex PCR reads for clone calling. This table has tens of thousands of gamma-chain clones, around 18% appearing once. This clone was seen a few times. The antigen remains unidentified. This CDR3 contains 14 residues. V was pared by 3 bases and J by 0 bases, with 5 bases of the junction left unmatched. Germline loops: CDR1 GITISATS, CDR2 ISYDGTV (reference sequence). The gene calls are TRGV9 and TRGJ1 or TRGJ2. This clonotype originated in a boy younger than two who had congenital heart surgery. Sequenced: Vdelta1+ gamma-delta thymocytes from the thymus. The subset was: FACS-sorted CD3+ TCRalphabeta- TCRVdelta1+ TCRVdelta2- thymocytes. As DNA, the CDR3 is TGTGCCTTGTGGGAGCATTGGAATTATTATAAGAAACTCTTT. Translating it yields CALWEHWNYYKKLF.